The 20 T cell receptor beta chains presented below share a single source sample, sequenced in a study of Graves' ophthalmopathy and Graves' hyperthyroidism. RNA transcripts were the source from which TCR beta CDR3 regions were amplified. RT-PCR with HTBI primers came first, then second-round multiplex PCR. TCRdb used MiXCR to reprocess the multiplex PCR reads, holding one entry per CDR3 protein. The sample carries some 380,000 distinct CDR3 sequences, just over 15% recorded once. Material for sequencing was peripheral blood. Every receptor here comes from a woman aged 18-30 years with stable Graves' hyperthyroidism.

This clonotype was detected ten times or more. J is TRBJ2-7 and V is TRBV2; D unclear. Trimming took off 5 bases at V and 2 bases at J, with 10 bases between the two ends. CDR1 and CDR2 (germline): SNHLY, FYNNEI. CDR3 size: 13 residues. As DNA, the CDR3 is TGTGCCAGCAGTTGGCGCAGCCCCTACGAGCAGTACTTC. Translation gives CASSWRSPYEQYF.

This chain links TRBV6-5 with TRBJ2-2, with 7 bases aligning to TRBD2. The CDR3 is made up of 17 amino acids. The germline gives CDR1 MNHEY, CDR2 SVGAGI. V was pared by 0 bases and J by 0 bases, with 4 bases of the junction left unmatched. The CDR3 protein is CASSYSRLAANTGELFF. CDR3 nucleotide sequence: TGTGCCAGCAGTTACTCGAGGCTAGCGGCGAACACCGGGGAGCTGTTTTTT.

The chain is built from TRBV11-2 and TRBJ1-2; D is ambiguous. Per the germline V gene, CDR1 is SGHAT and CDR2 is FQNNGV. The CDR3 runs to 15 residues. V lost 2 bases to trimming and J lost 4 bases, with 14 bases between them. In DNA, the CDR3 is TGTGCCAGCAGCTTATATGAGGGTGGGCCCTATGGCTACACCTTC. Its translation is CASSLYEGGPYGYTF.

This clonotype was counted ten times or more. This chain uses TRBV6-2 or TRBV6-3 with TRBJ2-5; 13 bases line up with TRBD2. The germline V gene encodes CDR1 MNHEY and CDR2 SVGEGT. The CDR3 runs 15 residues. Trimming removed 4 bases from V and 5 bases from J; junction bases left unmatched: 4. The CDR3 loop is CASSSGLAGSETQYF. CDR3 bases: TGTGCCAGCAGTTCGGGACTAGCGGGAAGCGAGACCCAGTACTTC.

This clonotype was seen many times. The chain joins TRBV29-1 to TRBJ2-7, with D perhaps TRBD1 or TRBD2 (5 bases each). The CDR3 loop spans 12 amino acids. Germline V gene lookup returns CDR1 SQVTM and CDR2 ANQGSEA. Trimming left V 7 bases short and J 0 bases short, with 10 bases between. Here the CDR3 reads CSAEGYSYEQYF. The CDR3 region has the DNA TGCAGCGCCGAGGGGTACTCCTACGAGCAGTACTTC.

This clonotype was seen repeatedly, ten times or more. The gene calls are TRBV24-1 and TRBJ1-1, with TRBD1 identical over 8 bases. With 3 bases clipped from V and 11 bases from J, the junction kept 7 bases outside the gene matches. The CDR3 is 13 residues long. Germline V gene lookup returns CDR1 KGHDR and CDR2 SFDVKD. CDR3 DNA sequence: TGTGCCACCAGTGATCCAACGGGACAGGCGGCTTTCTTT. Its protein is CATSDPTGQAAFF.

This rearrangement joins TRBV5-6 to TRBJ2-2; the D gene is possibly TRBD1 (6 bases). This CDR3 comprises 17 residues. Germline V lookup: CDR1 SGHDT, CDR2 YYEEEE. V was trimmed by 4 bases and J by 5 bases, leaving 21 bases between them. DNA of the CDR3: TGTGCCAGCAGCCCTGGGGGAAGGACAGTCAGGACCGGGGAGCTGTTTTTT. Its protein product is CASSPGGRTVRTGELFF.

This clonotype was detected ten times or more. The chain couples TRBV2 to TRBJ1-2; D possibly corresponds to TRBD1 (5 bases). Deletions cut 9 bases from V and 6 bases from J, with 14 bases between. The CDR3 runs to 12 residues. The germline V gene encodes CDR1 SNHLY and CDR2 FYNNEI. CDR3 nucleotide sequence: TGTGCCAGTTGGGACTTCGCGGATGGCTACACCTTC. It translates to CASWDFADGYTF.

Ten or more counts support this clonotype. The chain joins TRBV24-1 to TRBJ1-6; D uncertain. This CDR3 has 12 residues. The germline V and J ends were trimmed by 4 bases and 6 bases, with 3 bases remaining between them. The V gene's germline CDR1 is KGHDR and CDR2 SFDVKD. CDR3 coding DNA: TGTGCCACCAGTGAGGGTAATTCACCCCTCCACTTT. The encoded protein is CATSEGNSPLHF.

This chain uses TRBV5-4 with TRBJ1-2; tentative D call: TRBD1 (6 bases). V lost 0 bases to trimming and J lost 3 bases, with 15 bases between them. CDR3 length equals 16 residues. The germline CDR1 and CDR2 sequences are SGHNT and YYREEE (reference sequence). CDR3 coding DNA: TGTGCCAGCAGCTTGGCCGCCGTGGGGGGCGACTATGGCTACACCTTC. Translated: CASSLAAVGGDYGYTF.

Many counts were recorded for this clonotype. A single base separates this from a much larger clone, so it may be a read error. The CDR3, as DNA: TGTGCCAGCAGTTACTCGAAGAACACTGAAGCTTTCTTT. Translating it yields CASSYSKNTEAFF. This chain uses TRBV6-5 with TRBJ1-1; D uncertain. V was trimmed by 0 bases and J by 1 base, leaving 3 bases between them. The CDR3 has 13 amino acids. The germline V gene has CDR1 MNHEY and CDR2 SVGAGI.

This clonotype occurred many times. Here the CDR3 DNA reads TGCGCCAGCAGCCGACAGGCAACGAACACCGGGGAGCTGTTTTTT. Translating gives CASSRQATNTGELFF. The chain recombines TRBV5-1 with TRBJ2-2; a possible D gene is TRBD1 (6 bases). The germline V and J ends were trimmed by 4 bases and 0 bases, with 10 bases remaining between them. Germline CDR1 SGHRS, CDR2 YFSETQ. The CDR3 extends over 15 amino acids.

This clonotype was counted a few times. One end of the junction does not line up with germline, which may come from a read error. The genes are TRBV19 and TRBJ2-5, with D unresolved. This CDR3 has 12 residues. CDR1 and CDR2 from the germline V gene are LNHDA and SQIVND (reference sequence). The CDR3 coding sequence is TGTGCCAGTAGGGCAGACCAAGGGACCCAGTACTTC. This encodes CASRADQGTQYF.

This clonotype has a count of ten or more. The chain couples TRBV15 to TRBJ2-7; a possible D gene is TRBD1 (6 bases). The CDR3 consists of 14 residues. CDR1 and CDR2 from the germline V gene are LNHNV and YYDKDF (reference sequence). The V end lost 0 bases, the J end lost 3 bases, and 9 bases lay between the germline ends. In nucleotides, the CDR3 is TGTGCCACCAGCAGAGAGGCAGGGGTCTACGAGCAGTACTTC. Translated: CATSREAGVYEQYF.

V gene TRBV14 combines with J gene TRBJ1-1; D is unresolved. Germline assignment: CDR1 SGHDN and CDR2 FVKESK. CDR3 length: 13 amino acids. V dropped 4 bases and J dropped 5 bases, with 11 bases sitting between them. CDR3 bases: TGTGCCAGCAGCCGGACGTTTGGGACTGAAGCTTTCTTT. It encodes CASSRTFGTEAFF.

This clonotype was detected ten times or more. The rearrangement links TRBV7-8 to TRBJ2-5, with D uncertain. Germline CDR1 and CDR2: SGHVS and FQNEAQ. Trimming removed 5 bases from V and 2 bases from J, with 9 bases in between. The CDR3 spans 13 residues. The CDR3 spells CASSTIFQETQYF. As DNA, the CDR3 is TGTGCCAGCAGCACCATCTTTCAAGAGACCCAGTACTTC.

This clonotype was found many times. The chain links TRBV12-3 or TRBV12-4 to TRBJ1-5; TRBD1 might be the D (5 bases). Trimming shortened V by 0 bases and J by 2 bases, and 14 bases separated the two germline ends. The CDR3 runs to 17 residues. The CDR3 spells CASSLALQEGGNQPQHF. The CDR3 DNA reads as TGTGCCAGCAGTTTAGCGCTGCAGGAAGGGGGCAATCAGCCCCAGCATTTT.

This clonotype was seen once. V and J are TRBV12-3 or TRBV12-4 and TRBJ2-6; a weak D match, TRBD1 (6 bases). CDR3 length: 15 amino acids. V dropped 5 bases and J dropped 2 bases, with 10 bases sitting between them. The CDR3 sequence is CASSLNRAGANVLTF. DNA of the CDR3: TGTGCCAGCAGTCTTAACAGGGCTGGGGCCAACGTCCTGACTTTC.

V is TRBV27 and J is TRBJ2-7; a weak D match, TRBD2 (6 bases). The germline CDR1 and CDR2 sequences are MNHEY and SMNVEV (reference sequence). The V gene lost 4 bases and the J gene lost 5 bases, with 12 bases spanning the gap. This CDR3 is 13 amino acids long. The DNA for the CDR3 is TGTGCCAGCAGTTGGGGGGACGGAGACGAGCAGTACTTC. Translating it yields CASSWGDGDEQYF.

This clonotype was counted at least ten times. The chain recombines TRBV9 with TRBJ1-2; D ambiguous. Per the germline V gene, CDR1 is SGDLS and CDR2 is YYNGEE. V gave up 0 bases and J gave up 3 bases, with 15 bases separating them. The CDR3 covers 16 residues. CDR3: CASSVAVGGHDYGYTF. The CDR3 DNA reads TGTGCCAGCAGCGTAGCGGTCGGAGGGCATGACTATGGCTACACCTTC.